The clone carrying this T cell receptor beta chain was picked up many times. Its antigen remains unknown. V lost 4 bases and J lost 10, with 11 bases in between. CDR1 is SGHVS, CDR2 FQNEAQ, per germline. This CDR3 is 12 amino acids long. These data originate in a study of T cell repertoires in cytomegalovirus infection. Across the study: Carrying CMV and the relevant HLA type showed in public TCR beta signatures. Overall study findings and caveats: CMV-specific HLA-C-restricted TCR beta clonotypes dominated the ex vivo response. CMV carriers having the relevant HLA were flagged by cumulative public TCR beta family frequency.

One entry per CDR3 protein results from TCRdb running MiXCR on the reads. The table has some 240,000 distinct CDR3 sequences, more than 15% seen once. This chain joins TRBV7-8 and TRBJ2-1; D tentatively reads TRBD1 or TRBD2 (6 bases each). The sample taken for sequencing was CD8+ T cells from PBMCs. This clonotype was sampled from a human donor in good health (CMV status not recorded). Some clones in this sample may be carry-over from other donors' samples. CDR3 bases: TGTGCCAGCAGCTGGAGGGGGACGGAGCAGTTCTTC. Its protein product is CASSWRGTEQFF.